Presented here are 8 T cell receptor beta chains from one specimen sequenced in a study of CD8+CD57+ T cells in acquired aplastic anemia. TCR beta VDJ and CDR3 profiling used genomic DNA as template. TCRdb called the reads again in MiXCR, with one record for every CDR3 protein. The sample shows hundreds of thousands of distinct CDR3 sequences, approximately 70% of them seen only once. Sequences were obtained from sorted CD4+, CD8+, or CD8+CD57+ T cells (not recorded which) from PBMCs. The receptors were sampled from a human donor in good health, serving as a control.

To note about this clonotype: A read error may account for a junction end that differs from germline. V is TRBV7-2 and J is TRBJ1-4; D unclear. The germline CDR1 and CDR2 sequences are SGHTA and FQGNSA. CDR3 length equals 13 residues. The DNA for the CDR3 is TGTGCCAGCAGCTTAAATGGGATGAACACTGAAGCTTTC. Protein sequence: CASSLNGMNTEAF.

Details on this clonotype: Relative to the germline gene, one junction end is altered; a read error may explain this. The V and J genes are TRBV10-3 and TRBJ1-2, with D unresolved. The CDR3 length is 14 residues. CDR1 is ENHRY, CDR2 SYGVKD, per germline. The CDR3 DNA sequence: TGTGCCATCAGTGAGCCCGATAGGAACTCTGGCTACACTTTT. Translating it yields CAISEPDRNSGYTF.

Details on this clonotype: A junction boundary mismatches the germline segment, possibly from a read error. The V gene is TRBV15, the J gene TRBJ1-1; D might be TRBD1 (5 bases). Germline CDR1 reads LNHNV; CDR2 reads YYDKDF (reference sequence). The CDR3 length is 13 residues. The CDR3 loop reads CATSTGRSYEHFF. CDR3 DNA: TGTGCCACCAGCACAGGGAGGAGCTACGAACATTTCTTC.

This chain joins TRBV19 and TRBJ2-7; 10 nucleotides align to TRBD1. CDR3 length: 13 amino acids. V lost 11 bases and J lost 4; bases outside the gene matches: 8. CDR1 is LNHDA and CDR2 is SQIVND in the germline V gene (reference sequence). CDR3 nucleotides: TGTGCCCTTCCCGGGACAGGGGAGTACGAGCAGTACTTC. Translating it yields CALPGTGEYEQYF.

Comments on this clonotype: One end of the junction fails to match germline, which may point to a read error. V usage is TRBV5-1 and J usage is TRBJ2-2, with a possible D match to TRBD2 (7 bases). CDR1 and CDR2 (germline): SGHRS, YFSETQ. This CDR3 spans 15 amino acids. CDR3 in DNA: TGCGCCAGCAGCTGGACGGGGGGCGAGACCGGGGAGTTGTTTTTT. Its protein is CASSWTGGETGELFF.

This clonotype was counted only a few times. V usage is TRBV6-1 and J usage is TRBJ1-1; 12 nucleotides match TRBD1. CDR1 and CDR2 (germline): MNHNS, SASEGT. Trimming cost V 11 bases and J 4 bases; bases outside gene matches: 11. There are 15 residues in the CDR3. The CDR3 protein is CAGKGQGAVGTEAFF. The DNA for the CDR3 is TGTGCCGGCAAGGGACAGGGGGCGGTCGGCACTGAAGCTTTCTTT.

This clonotype appeared many times. This chain uses TRBV20-1 with TRBJ2-7; the D is unclear. The CDR3 has 13 residues. Deletions cut 3 bases from V and 7 bases from J, with 16 bases between. Germline V gives CDR1 DFQATT, CDR2 SNEGSKA (reference sequence). The CDR3 sequence is CSASSRTDGEQYF. In nucleotides, the CDR3 is TGCAGTGCTAGTAGTCGAACCGACGGGGAGCAGTACTTC.

To note about this clonotype: The germline gene is not matched at one end of the junction; a read error may be the cause. This chain connects TRBV20-1 to TRBJ2-3; D perhaps matches TRBD1 (6 bases). Germline values: CDR1 DFQATT, CDR2 SNEGSKA (reference sequence). The CDR3 runs 14 residues. CDR3 coding DNA: TGCAGTGCTCAACAGGGTGGGGGTACAGATACGCAGTACTTT. It is translated as CSAQQGGGTDTQYF.